Below, 16 T cell receptor beta chains from the same sample are listed, as sequenced in a study of blood T cell repertoires in COVID-19. Data came from immunoSEQ multiplex PCR; TCRdb stores just in-frame clones and leaves some out. The repertoire holds approximately 120,000 clones, with around 74% as singletons. Source material: peripheral blood. These receptors all come from an older man with COVID-19, enrolled during active disease.

The chain uses TRBV19 and TRBJ2-2, with 8 bases fitting TRBD2. The V gene's germline CDR1 is LNHDA and CDR2 SQIVND (reference sequence). The V gene end was trimmed by 7 bases and the J gene end by 7 bases; junction bases not matched to a gene: 11. The CDR3 is 15 amino acids. The CDR3 is CASIPGGGPGGELFF. The CDR3 nucleotides are TGTGCCAGTATCCCGGGAGGGGGGCCGGGCGGGGAGCTGTTTTTT. Full variable domain (outside the CDR3, taken from reference TRBV19 and TRBJ2-2): DGGITQSPKYLFRKEGQNVTLSCEQNLNHDAMYWYRQDPGQGLRLIYYSQIVNDFQKGDIAEGYSVSREKKESFPLTVTSAQKNPTAFYLCASIPGGGPGGELFFGEGSRLTVL.

This chain's CDR3 is CASSPGTGNTGELFF. The CDR3 nucleotides read TGTGCCAGCAGCCCCGGGACAGGGAACACCGGGGAGCTGTTTTTT. The chain uses TRBV3-1 (or the pseudogene TRBV3-2) and TRBJ2-2, with TRBD1 identical over 8 bases. The V gene end was trimmed by 4 bases and the J gene end by 1 base; junction bases not matched to a gene: 2. CDR3 length: 15 amino acids. Germline-derived CDR1 and CDR2 are LGHDT and YNNKEL (reference sequence).

This clone has a count of ten or more. This chain joins TRBV28 and TRBJ2-1; 10 bases are shared with TRBD1. The J segment lost 8 bases and the V segment lost 3 bases, leaving 4 bases of the junction unmatched. The CDR3 loop spans 14 amino acids. Germline V gene sequence: CDR1 MDHEN, CDR2 SYDVKM. The CDR3 nucleotides read TGTGCCAGCAGTTTCGGACAGGGGGTCGATGAGCAGTTCTTC. As protein: CASSFGQGVDEQFF.

This chain uses TRBV6-2 or TRBV6-3 with TRBJ2-3, with 7 bases that match TRBD2. Trimming removed 0 bases from V and 8 bases from J; junction bases left unmatched: 5. Germline V gene data show CDR1 as MNHEY and CDR2 as SVGEGT. There are 14 residues in the CDR3. The CDR3 region is CASSYSAGAITQYF. The CDR3 bases are TGTGCCAGCAGTTACTCTGCGGGAGCGATTACGCAGTATTTT.

The chain joins TRBV27 to TRBJ2-3; 10 bases are a match to TRBD2. V dropped 2 bases and J dropped 2; count of bases not matched to a gene: 10. In germline, CDR1 is MNHEY, CDR2 SMNVEV (reference sequence). The CDR3 sequence is 18 residues long. As DNA, the CDR3 is TGTGCCAGCAGTTTACCCTCGGTGACTAGCGGGTTCACAGATACGCAGTATTTT. Its translation: CASSLPSVTSGFTDTQYF.

The genes are TRBV28 and TRBJ2-7, with 8 bases fitting TRBD1. J gave up 0 bases and V 6 bases, and 13 bases lay outside the gene matches. Germline loops: CDR1 MDHEN, CDR2 SYDVKM. This CDR3 comprises 17 residues. The DNA for the CDR3 is TGTGCCAGCAGAGTTACAGGGGGAAGTCCTTCCTCCTACGAGCAGTACTTC. Amino acids: CASRVTGGSPSSYEQYF.

This clone appeared once. One end of the junction fails to match germline, which may point to a read error. The chain is built from TRBV9 and TRBJ1-1; D is undetermined. The CDR3 contains 13 residues. The germline CDR1 and CDR2 sequences are SGDLS and YYNGEE. CDR3 loop: CASTVGPGTEAFF. As DNA, the CDR3 is TGTGCCAGCACCGTAGGGCCGGGCACTGAAGCTTTCTTT. The whole variable domain, remainder taken from reference TRBV9 and TRBJ1-1, is DSGVTQTPKHLITATGQRVTLRCSPRSGDLSVYWYQQSLDQGLQFLIQYYNGEERAKGNILERFSAQQFPDLHSELNLSSLELGDSALYFCASTVGPGTEAFFGQGTRLTVV.

The V call is TRBV27, the J call TRBJ2-7, with D possibly being TRBD2 (6 bases). Trimming removed 6 bases from V and 7 bases from J, with 22 bases in between. Germline lookup yields CDR1 MNHEY and CDR2 SMNVEV (reference sequence). The CDR3 sequence is 15 residues long. CDR3 sequence (DNA): TGTGCCAGCAGCAAGTTTCCGGGTACTAGCAGTGAGCAGTACTTC. Protein product: CASSKFPGTSSEQYF.

The chain is built from TRBV9 and TRBJ1-2; the D is unclear. The V gene's germline CDR1 is SGDLS and CDR2 YYNGEE. Trimming left V 4 bases short and J 6 bases short, with 22 bases between. CDR3 length: 16 amino acids. The CDR3 DNA sequence: TGTGCCAGCAGCCTCTCCGAGCAGCCAGGCAGCCATGGCTACACCTTC. Translation: CASSLSEQPGSHGYTF.

There are a few counts of this clone. This rearrangement joins TRBV28 to TRBJ2-3; D possibly corresponds to TRBD2 (6 bases). Looked up from germline, CDR1 is MDHEN and CDR2 is SYDVKM. V lost 3 bases, J lost 4 bases, and 11 bases lay in between. The CDR3 extends over 14 amino acids. CDR3 region: CASSFGSRPDTQYF. The CDR3 region has the DNA TGTGCCAGCAGTTTCGGGAGTAGGCCAGATACGCAGTATTTT. Filled out from reference TRBV28 and TRBJ2-3, the complete variable domain reads DVKVTQSSRYLVKRTGEKVFLECVQDMDHENMFWYRQDPGLGLRLIYFSYDVKMKEKGDIPEGYSVSREKKERFSLILESASTNQTSMYLCASSFGSRPDTQYFGPGTRLTVL.

The rearrangement joins TRBV28 to TRBJ2-1, with 10 bases matching TRBD2. This CDR3 comprises 18 residues. In germline, CDR1 is MDHEN, CDR2 SYDVKM. V shed 4 bases and J 7 bases; nucleotides not matched to a gene: 16. The CDR3 reads CASSSGGISGRNRNEQFF. DNA of the CDR3: TGTGCCAGCAGTTCTGGGGGGATTAGCGGGAGGAATAGGAATGAGCAGTTCTTC.

In its sample, this clone was seen once. The chain employs TRBV15 and TRBJ1-6; tentatively, D is TRBD1 (6 bases). The CDR3 consists of 17 residues. CDR1 is LNHNV and CDR2 is YYDKDF in the germline V gene (reference sequence). V dropped 5 bases and J dropped 9 bases, with 23 bases sitting between them. The CDR3 spells CATSGPGHQGLSSPLHF. CDR3 sequence (DNA): TGTGCCACCAGCGGACCGGGACACCAGGGGCTTAGTTCACCCCTCCACTTT.

In DNA form, the CDR3 reads TGTGCCAGCTCACCGTCAGGACAGGGGGCAAACTACGAGCAGTACTTC. Its translation is CASSPSGQGANYEQYF. The V call is TRBV18, the J call TRBJ2-7; 11 bases align to TRBD1. Germline CDR1 and CDR2: KGHSH and LQKENI. Germline trimming cut 3 bases from V and 3 bases from J; bases unmatched to any gene: 7. This CDR3 contains 16 residues.

The chain links TRBV3-1 (or the pseudogene TRBV3-2) to TRBJ1-2; D not certain. The CDR3 sequence is 14 residues long. Trimming removed 3 bases at V and 6 bases at J, with 14 bases between. CDR1 and CDR2 from the germline V gene are LGHDT and YNNKEL (reference sequence). CDR3 protein: CASSQRTKLDGYTF. The CDR3 DNA reads TGTGCCAGCAGCCAGCGTACGAAGTTAGATGGCTACACCTTC.

This chain connects TRBV2 to TRBJ1-6; TRBD1 might be the D (6 bases). V dropped 4 bases and J dropped 2 bases, with 9 bases sitting between them. CDR3 length equals 15 residues. The germline gives CDR1 SNHLY, CDR2 FYNNEI. The CDR3 bases are TGTGCCAGCAGTGGACAGGTAACCTATAATTCACCCCTCCACTTT. It is translated as CASSGQVTYNSPLHF. Full variable domain (outside the CDR3, taken from reference TRBV2 and TRBJ1-6): EPEVTQTPSHQVTQMGQEVILRCVPISNHLYFYWYRQILGQKVEFLVSFYNNEISEKSEIFDDQFSVERPDGSNFTLKIRSTKLEDSAMYFCASSGQVTYNSPLHFGNGTRLTVT.

This clone was found a few times. CDR3 DNA: TGTGCCAGCGGGGACTACAACCAAGAGACCCAGTACTTC. Amino acids: CASGDYNQETQYF. The chain uses TRBV14 and TRBJ2-5; 7 bases agree with TRBD2. Unmatched junction bases numbered 3, after V lost 8 bases and J lost 0 bases. CDR3 length equals 13 residues. CDR1 is SGHDN, CDR2 FVKESK, per germline.